This TCR beta chain was recorded in a study of T cells in narcolepsy. The study's findings and limits: Reportedly, autoreactive clonotypes were serially detected in patients' blood but not controls'. HCRT-specific and TRIB2-specific autoreactive clonotypes appeared among same-patient CSF and blood CD4+ clonotypes.

There are a few counts of this clone. Its antigen is currently unknown. Libraries were prepared by immunoSEQ multiplex PCR; TCRdb keeps only in-frame clonotypes and omits some of them. The table lists about 30,000 clones, roughly four fifths of them singletons. The CDR3 runs 15 residues. The V end was cut by 4 bases, the J end by 7 bases, with 19 bases between. Germline loops: CDR1 MRHNA, CDR2 SNTAGT. The material sequenced was CD45RA- memory CD4+ T cells from PBMCs. This receptor was identified in a human donor with narcolepsy. The rearrangement joins TRBV6-4 to TRBJ1-1, with a possible D match to TRBD1 (5 bases). CDR3 amino acids: CASSVSAGTGVEAFF. CDR3 DNA sequence: TGTGCCAGCAGTGTTTCGGCAGGGACTGGGGTTGAAGCTTTCTTT.